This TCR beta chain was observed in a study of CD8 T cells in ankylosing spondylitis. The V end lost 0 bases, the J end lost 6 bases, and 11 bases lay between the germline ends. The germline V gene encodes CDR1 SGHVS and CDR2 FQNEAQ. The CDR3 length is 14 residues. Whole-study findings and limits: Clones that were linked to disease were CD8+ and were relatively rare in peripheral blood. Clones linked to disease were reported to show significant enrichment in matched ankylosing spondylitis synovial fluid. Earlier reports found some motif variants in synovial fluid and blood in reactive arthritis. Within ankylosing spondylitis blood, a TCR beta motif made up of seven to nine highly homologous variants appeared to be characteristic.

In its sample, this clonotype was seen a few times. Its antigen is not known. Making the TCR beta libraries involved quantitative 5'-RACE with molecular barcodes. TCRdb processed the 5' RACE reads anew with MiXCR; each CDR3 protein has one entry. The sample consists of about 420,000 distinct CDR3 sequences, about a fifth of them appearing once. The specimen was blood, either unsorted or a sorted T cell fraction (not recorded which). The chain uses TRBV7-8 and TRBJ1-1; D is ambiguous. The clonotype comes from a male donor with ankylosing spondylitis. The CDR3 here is CASSLASGSAEAFF. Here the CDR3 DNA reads TGTGCCAGCAGCTTAGCTTCGGGGAGTGCTGAAGCTTTCTTT.